This note documents a single T cell receptor (beta chain) sequence. This entry belongs to a study of blood T cell repertoires in COVID-19. Across the whole study: T cells, B-cell-depleted T cells, or PBMCs supplied cDNA or gDNA.

The assay was immunoSEQ multiplex PCR, and TCRdb's table has in-frame clones only and misses some. The profile shows some 66,000 clones, 86% of them singletons. Between the trimmed V and J ends, which lost 8 bases and 0 bases, there was a span of 8 bases. Germline assignment: CDR1 WNHNN and CDR2 SYGVQD (reference sequence). The CDR3 sequence is 13 residues long. The sequence was collected from a man between 45 and 60 years old with active COVID-19. The source material was peripheral blood. The chain employs TRBV10-1 and TRBJ1-3; D is uncertain. The CDR3 nucleotides read TGCGCCAGCTTGCAGGACTCTGGAAACACCATATATTTT. It codes for CASLQDSGNTIYF.